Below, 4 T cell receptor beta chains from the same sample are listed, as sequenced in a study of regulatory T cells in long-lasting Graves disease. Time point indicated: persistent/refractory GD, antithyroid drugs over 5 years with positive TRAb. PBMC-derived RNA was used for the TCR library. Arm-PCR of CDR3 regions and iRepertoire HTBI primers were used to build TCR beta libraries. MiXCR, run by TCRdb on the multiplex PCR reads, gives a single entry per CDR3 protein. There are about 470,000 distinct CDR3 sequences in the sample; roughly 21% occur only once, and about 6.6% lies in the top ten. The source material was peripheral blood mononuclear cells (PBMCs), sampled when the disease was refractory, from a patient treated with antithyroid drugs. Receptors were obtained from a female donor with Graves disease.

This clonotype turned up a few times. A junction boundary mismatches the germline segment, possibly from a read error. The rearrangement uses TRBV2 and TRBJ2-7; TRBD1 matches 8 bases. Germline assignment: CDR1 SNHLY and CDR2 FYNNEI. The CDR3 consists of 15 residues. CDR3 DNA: TGTGTCAGCAGTGAGGTCACAGGGGGTAAAAACGAGCAGTACTTC. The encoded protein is CVSSEVTGGKNEQYF.

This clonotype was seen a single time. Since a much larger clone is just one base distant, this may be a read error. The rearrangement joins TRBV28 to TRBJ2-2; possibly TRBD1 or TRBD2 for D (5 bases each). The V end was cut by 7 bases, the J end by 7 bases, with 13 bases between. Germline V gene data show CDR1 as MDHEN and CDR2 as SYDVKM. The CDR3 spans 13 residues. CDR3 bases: TGTGCCAGCATCGGGACCCCACACGGGGAGCTGTTTTTT. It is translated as CASIGTPHGELFF.

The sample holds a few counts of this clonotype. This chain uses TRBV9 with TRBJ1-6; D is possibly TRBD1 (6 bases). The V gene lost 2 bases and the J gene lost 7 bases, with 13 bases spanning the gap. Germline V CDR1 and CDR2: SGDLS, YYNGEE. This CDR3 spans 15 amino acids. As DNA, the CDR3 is TGTGCCAGCAGCGTGACGGGACAAGTGAATTCACCCCTCCACTTT. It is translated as CASSVTGQVNSPLHF.

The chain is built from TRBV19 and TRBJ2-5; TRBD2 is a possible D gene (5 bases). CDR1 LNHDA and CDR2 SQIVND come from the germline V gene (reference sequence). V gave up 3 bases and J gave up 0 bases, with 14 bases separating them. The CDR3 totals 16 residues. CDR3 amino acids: CASSIFRDGNQETQYF. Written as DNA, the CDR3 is TGTGCCAGTAGTATCTTCCGCGACGGGAACCAAGAGACCCAGTACTTC.